Shown below are 23 T cell receptor beta chains from a single sample sequenced in a study of T cell repertoires in cytomegalovirus infection. TCRdb reanalysed the reads using MiXCR and keeps one entry per CDR3 protein. The sample lists about 260,000 distinct CDR3 sequences; about an eighth were seen once. Material: PBMCs. These receptors all stem from a human donor in good health (CMV status not recorded). Some clones in this sample may be carry-over from other donors' samples.

This clonotype was detected many times. J is TRBJ1-2 and V is TRBV25-1, with D tentatively TRBD1 (5 bases). Trimming pared 3 bases from V and 4 bases from J, leaving 18 bases between. In germline, CDR1 is MGHDK, CDR2 SYGVNS. This CDR3 spans 16 amino acids. The CDR3: CASSEGLGRAAYGYTF. The CDR3 nucleotides read TGTGCCAGCAGTGAGGGGCTGGGCAGGGCCGCCTATGGCTACACCTTC.

This clonotype was seen a handful of times. The chain carries TRBV28 and TRBJ2-6; 7 bases are shared with TRBD1. Losses at the gene ends were 3 bases for V and 0 bases for J; bases not matched to a gene: 2. Germline V gene data show CDR1 as MDHEN and CDR2 as SYDVKM. The CDR3 is 16 amino acids. Here the CDR3 reads CASSFGTASGANVLTF. Written as DNA, the CDR3 is TGTGCCAGCAGTTTTGGGACAGCCTCTGGGGCCAACGTCCTGACTTTC.

Worth noting for this clonotype: The junction departs from the called germline gene at one end, perhaps through a read error. The V call is TRBV7-9, the J call TRBJ1-2, with 9 bases identical to TRBD1. The V gene's germline CDR1 is SEHNR and CDR2 FQNEAQ (reference sequence). CDR3 length: 13 residues. The CDR3 loop reads CASSPPHDRGALF. For the CDR3, the DNA is TGTGCCAGCAGCCCGCCCCACGACAGGGGGGCTCTCTTC.

V is TRBV24-1 and J is TRBJ1-5; 9 positions agree with TRBD1. The germline V gene encodes CDR1 KGHDR and CDR2 SFDVKD. This CDR3 is 16 amino acids long. Germline trimming cut 5 bases from V and 5 bases from J; bases unmatched to any gene: 9. The CDR3 DNA reads as TGTGCCACCAGTGGCCCGCAACAGGGGGCGTATCAGCCCCAGCATTTT. It translates to CATSGPQQGAYQPQHF.

The chain combines TRBV10-3 with TRBJ2-6, with D possibly TRBD1 on 6 matching bases. The CDR3 extends over 18 amino acids. Germline assignment: CDR1 ENHRY and CDR2 SYGVKD. V was clipped by 0 bases and J by 0 bases, with 12 bases between them. The CDR3 protein is CAISESHRELSGANVLTF. CDR3 bases: TGTGCCATCAGTGAGTCACACAGGGAACTCTCTGGGGCCAACGTCCTGACTTTC.

In this sample, this clonotype turned up many times. The rearrangement joins TRBV2 to TRBJ1-1, with D possibly matching TRBD1 (5 bases). The V gene lost 6 bases and the J gene lost 0 bases, with 11 bases spanning the gap. CDR1 and CDR2 (germline): SNHLY, FYNNEI. The CDR3 totals 14 residues. The CDR3 protein is CASRLGRLNTEAFF. The CDR3 DNA reads TGTGCCAGCAGGTTGGGACGTCTGAACACTGAAGCTTTCTTT.

This clonotype was picked up many times. The chain carries TRBV6-5 and TRBJ1-1, with D hard to call. The CDR3 spans 14 residues. Germline CDR1 is MNHEY and CDR2 is SVGAGI. Between the trimmed V and J ends, which lost 3 bases and 0 bases, there was a span of 8 bases. The CDR3 reads CASSYLSMNTEAFF. CDR3 in DNA: TGTGCCAGCAGTTATTTGAGCATGAACACTGAAGCTTTCTTT.

This clonotype was observed a handful of times. The V call is TRBV28, the J call TRBJ1-1, with no clear D. V dropped 2 bases and J dropped 1 base, with 8 bases sitting between them. CDR3 length equals 14 residues. Germline V gene lookup returns CDR1 MDHEN and CDR2 SYDVKM. The CDR3 coding sequence is TGTGCCAGCAGTTTAAACAGCCCGAACACTGAAGCTTTCTTT. Amino acid sequence: CASSLNSPNTEAFF.

This clonotype has a count of ten or more. CDR3 region: CASSFFAASYNEQFF. For the CDR3, the DNA is TGTGCCAGCAGCTTTTTCGCGGCAAGCTACAATGAGCAGTTCTTC. This chain joins TRBV11-2 and TRBJ2-1; D unresolved. V lost 3 bases, J lost 3 bases, and 12 bases lay in between. CDR1 is SGHAT and CDR2 is FQNNGV in the germline V gene. The CDR3 runs 15 residues.

In this sample, this clonotype turned up many times. The gene calls are TRBV7-6 and TRBJ2-7; TRBD2 agrees at 10 bases. The V segment lost 2 bases and the J segment 8 bases; nucleotides outside the gene matches: 9. The CDR3 runs 15 residues. Germline CDR1 and CDR2: SGHVS and FNYEAQ. The CDR3 DNA reads as TGTGCCAGCAGCTTACTAGCGGGGGACCCTATCAAGCAGTACTTC. Amino acids: CASSLLAGDPIKQYF.

V and J are TRBV28 and TRBJ2-5, with TRBD2 matching 7 bases. The CDR3 runs 14 residues. Looked up from germline, CDR1 is MDHEN and CDR2 is SYDVKM. V dropped 7 bases and J dropped 7; count of bases not matched to a gene: 12. As DNA, the CDR3 is TGTGCCAGCAATCTGAGCCCAACGGGGGGGACCCAGTACTTC. Protein sequence: CASNLSPTGGTQYF.

This clonotype has ten or more counts. The chain links TRBV7-9 to TRBJ1-2; TRBD1 aligns across 8 bases. The V segment lost 3 bases and the J segment 6 bases; nucleotides outside the gene matches: 6. Per germline, CDR1 SEHNR and CDR2 FQNEAQ (reference sequence). The CDR3 is 14 residues long. The CDR3 DNA reads TGTGCCAGCAGCTTTGGGGGACAGGAGAATGGCTACACCTTC. Amino acids: CASSFGGQENGYTF.

This clonotype appeared many times. The gene calls are TRBV7-2 and TRBJ1-2; possibly TRBD1 for D (5 bases). Germline V gene sequence: CDR1 SGHTA, CDR2 FQGNSA. This CDR3 region has 14 residues. V lost 1 base to trimming and J lost 5 bases, with 11 bases between them. The chain's CDR3 is CASSLGGRGYGYTF. In nucleotides, the CDR3 is TGTGCCAGCAGCTTAGGGGGGAGAGGGTATGGCTACACCTTC.

This clonotype came up a few times. The chain recombines TRBV11-3 with TRBJ2-1; 8 bases agree with TRBD2. With V trimmed by 5 bases and J by 0 bases, 9 bases remained unmatched. CDR1 and CDR2 (germline): SGHNT, YENEEA. The CDR3 is made up of 17 amino acids. The CDR3 sequence is CASSPRTSPSSYNEQFF. The CDR3 DNA is TGTGCCAGCAGCCCACGGACTAGCCCGAGCTCCTACAATGAGCAGTTCTTC.

This clonotype was seen ten or more times. The chain has TRBV4-1 and TRBJ1-5; 10 bases are shared with TRBD1. The V segment lost 6 bases and the J segment 3 bases; nucleotides outside the gene matches: 17. The CDR3 consists of 19 residues. CDR1 is MGHRA and CDR2 is YSYEKL in the germline V gene. The CDR3 DNA reads TGCGCCAGCAGTCACCCGACAGGGGGCGAAGGTGTACCCAATCAGCCCCAGCATTTT. Translated, it gives CASSHPTGGEGVPNQPQHF.

This clonotype was detected a few times. In nucleotides, the CDR3 is TGCGCCAGCAGTCTCACAGGGCCCTACGAGCAGTACTTC. Its translation: CASSLTGPYEQYF. This rearrangement joins TRBV5-1 to TRBJ2-7; tentative D call: TRBD1 (6 bases). The CDR3 runs to 13 residues. V lost 5 bases and J lost 2, with 11 bases in between. Germline CDR1 reads SGHRS; CDR2 reads YFSETQ.

This clonotype occurred many times. The rearrangement uses TRBV7-9 and TRBJ2-6; D perhaps matches TRBD1 (6 bases). This CDR3 comprises 18 residues. Germline assignment: CDR1 SEHNR and CDR2 FQNEAQ (reference sequence). V shed 5 bases and J shed 0 bases, with 17 bases lying between them. The CDR3 spells CASSPNTGTLSGANVLTF. The CDR3 DNA reads TGTGCCAGCAGCCCCAATACCGGGACACTCTCTGGGGCCAACGTCCTGACTTTC. The whole variable domain, filled in from reference TRBV7-9 and TRBJ2-6, reads DTGVSQNPRHKITKRGQNVTFRCDPISEHNRLYWYRQTLGQGPEFLTYFQNEAQLEKSRLLSDRFSAERPKGSFSTLEIQRTEQGDSAMYLCASSPNTGTLSGANVLTFGAGSRLTVL.

J is TRBJ2-3 and V is TRBV20-1, with TRBD2 as a possible D gene (5 bases). In germline, CDR1 is DFQATT, CDR2 SNEGSKA (reference sequence). V lost 7 bases to trimming and J lost 3 bases, with 17 bases between them. The CDR3 covers 14 residues. CDR3 DNA sequence: TGCAGTGGCAGTACGGGAACTGGGACAGATACGCAGTATTTT. This sequence encodes CSGSTGTGTDTQYF.

This clonotype was seen more than once but under ten times. This chain links TRBV12-3 or TRBV12-4 with TRBJ1-5; D gene uncertain. Between the trimmed V and J ends, which lost 1 base and 3 bases, there was a span of 7 bases. The CDR3 loop spans 14 amino acids. In DNA, the CDR3 is TGTGCCAGCAGTTTAGGTGTACCCAATCAGCCCCAGCATTTT. It is translated as CASSLGVPNQPQHF.

This clonotype has only a few counts. The V gene is TRBV20-1, the J gene TRBJ2-1, with D perhaps given as TRBD1 or TRBD2 (6 bases each). In germline, CDR1 is DFQATT, CDR2 SNEGSKA (reference sequence). The V end was cut by 3 bases, the J end by 15 bases, with 18 bases between. The CDR3 is made up of 12 amino acids. DNA of the CDR3: TGCAGTGCTAGCGGGGGCATCGTCAGTCCGTTCTTC. Translated, it gives CSASGGIVSPFF.

The table lists this clonotype with many counts. The V call is TRBV7-9, the J call TRBJ2-7; D is unresolved. Germline V lookup: CDR1 SEHNR, CDR2 FQNEAQ (reference sequence). The CDR3 is made up of 13 amino acids. V lost 6 bases to trimming and J lost 1 base, with 10 bases between them. In DNA, the CDR3 is TGTGCCAGCAGGGACGCCCGATCCTACGAGCAGTACTTC. This encodes CASRDARSYEQYF.

This clonotype has more than one count but fewer than ten. V and J are TRBV13 and TRBJ1-1; a weak D match, TRBD1 (5 bases). Germline V gene sequence: CDR1 PRHDT, CDR2 FYEKMQ (reference sequence). The CDR3 contains 13 residues. V dropped 4 bases and J dropped 6 bases, with 12 bases sitting between them. CDR3 residues: CASSSRDAAEAFF. The CDR3, as DNA: TGTGCCAGCAGCTCCAGGGACGCCGCTGAAGCTTTCTTT.

This clonotype was detected many times. The rearrangement links TRBV7-9 to TRBJ1-2; 8 bases match TRBD1. V gave up 1 base and J gave up 8 bases; unmatched junction bases: 9. Per the germline V gene, CDR1 is SEHNR and CDR2 is FQNEAQ (reference sequence). The CDR3 covers 15 residues. The CDR3 DNA reads TGTGCCAGCAGCTTAGAAGGGACAGGCTTTGACGGCTACACCTTC. Protein: CASSLEGTGFDGYTF.